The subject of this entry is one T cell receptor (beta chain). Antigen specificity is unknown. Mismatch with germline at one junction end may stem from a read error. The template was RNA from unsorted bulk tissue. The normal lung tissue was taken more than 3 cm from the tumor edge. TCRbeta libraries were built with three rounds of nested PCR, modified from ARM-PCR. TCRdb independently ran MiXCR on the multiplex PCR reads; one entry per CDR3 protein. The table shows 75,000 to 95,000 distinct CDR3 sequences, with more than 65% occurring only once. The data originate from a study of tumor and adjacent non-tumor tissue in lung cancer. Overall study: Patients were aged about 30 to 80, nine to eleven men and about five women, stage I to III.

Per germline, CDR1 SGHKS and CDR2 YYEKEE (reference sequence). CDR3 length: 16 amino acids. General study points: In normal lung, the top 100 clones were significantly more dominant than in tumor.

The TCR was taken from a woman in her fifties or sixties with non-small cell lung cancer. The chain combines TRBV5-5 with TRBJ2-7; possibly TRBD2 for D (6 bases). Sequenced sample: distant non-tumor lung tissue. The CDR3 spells CDSGSSIFDGAYEQYF. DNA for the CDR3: TGTGACAGCGGGTCCTCCATTTTCGACGGAGCCTACGAGCAGTACTTC.